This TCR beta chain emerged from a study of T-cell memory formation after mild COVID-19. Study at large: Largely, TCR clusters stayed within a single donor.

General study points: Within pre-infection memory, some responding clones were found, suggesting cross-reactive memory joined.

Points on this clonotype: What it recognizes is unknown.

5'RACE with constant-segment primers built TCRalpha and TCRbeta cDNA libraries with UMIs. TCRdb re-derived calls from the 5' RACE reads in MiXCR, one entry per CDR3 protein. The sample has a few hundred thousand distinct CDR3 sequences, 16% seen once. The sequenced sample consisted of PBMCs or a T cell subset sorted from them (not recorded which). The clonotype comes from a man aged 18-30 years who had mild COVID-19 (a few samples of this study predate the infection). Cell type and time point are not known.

CDR3 coding DNA: TGTGCCAGCAGTCCTCTGACTAGCGCCCGCACAGATACGCAGTATTTT. Amino acids: CASSPLTSARTDTQYF. The chain joins TRBV12-3 or TRBV12-4 to TRBJ2-3; TRBD2 agrees at 8 bases. With V trimmed by 5 bases and J by 1 base, 8 bases remained unmatched. This CDR3 contains 16 residues.